The 19 T cell receptor beta chains reported below all come from one sample, sequenced in a study of OX40 agonist ivuxolimab in advanced cancers. Assay used: immunoSEQ multiplex PCR; TCRdb lists only in-frame clones, some missing. Of some 77,000 clones detected, around 93% appear once; the ten largest clones hold 0.32%. The sequences come from CD4+ or CD8+ T cells sorted from blood, collected in a trial of the OX40 agonist ivuxolimab. The receptors stem from an adult with an advanced solid tumor such as melanoma, head and neck, liver or kidney cancer.

The chain recombines TRBV28 with TRBJ1-4, with 10 bases lining up with TRBD1. The CDR3 covers 16 residues. In germline, CDR1 is MDHEN, CDR2 SYDVKM. The trim removed 4 bases at V and 5 bases at J, leaving 7 bases unmatched. In DNA, the CDR3 is TGTGCCAGCAGTTCACCGGGACAGGGGAAGAATGAAAAACTGTTTTTT. This translates into CASSSPGQGKNEKLFF.

V gene TRBV19 combines with J gene TRBJ1-3; D call uncertain. V shed 7 bases and J shed 4 bases, with 2 bases lying between them. Per germline, CDR1 LNHDA and CDR2 SQIVND (reference sequence). The CDR3 is 10 residues long. The chain's CDR3 is CASTGNTIYF. As DNA, the CDR3 is TGTGCCAGTACCGGAAACACCATATATTTT.

The J gene is TRBJ2-7, the V gene TRBV4-3; D might be TRBD1 or TRBD2, each matching 7 bases. This CDR3 region has 15 residues. The V end lost 3 bases, the J end lost 3 bases, and 15 bases lay between the germline ends. From germline, CDR1 is LGHNA and CDR2 YSLEER. The CDR3 loop reads CASSHLQGGNYEQYF. DNA of the CDR3: TGCGCCAGCAGCCACCTGCAGGGGGGGAACTACGAGCAGTACTTC.

The J gene is TRBJ2-7, the V gene TRBV6-5, with D tentatively TRBD2 (5 bases). V was shortened by 0 bases and J by 5 bases, with 14 bases between the two germline ends. The germline CDR1 and CDR2 sequences are MNHEY and SVGAGI. CDR3 length equals 15 residues. The CDR3 protein is CASSYSMISRDEQYF. The CDR3 DNA is TGTGCCAGCAGTTACTCCATGATTTCGAGGGACGAGCAGTACTTC.

This chain uses TRBV18 with TRBJ2-6, with 7 bases fitting TRBD1. The germline CDR1 and CDR2 sequences are KGHSH and LQKENI. This CDR3 region has 22 residues. Germline trimming cut 2 bases from V and 0 bases from J; bases unmatched to any gene: 19. The CDR3: CASSPITPRQGTRSSGANVLTF. In DNA, the CDR3 is TGTGCCAGCTCACCAATCACTCCAAGACAGGGAACGAGAAGCTCTGGGGCCAACGTCCTGACTTTC.

The rearrangement links TRBV5-4 to TRBJ1-2, with D uncertain. Trimming cost V 3 bases and J 2 bases, with 2 bases left between them. The CDR3 consists of 11 residues. The germline V gene has CDR1 SGHNT and CDR2 YYREEE (reference sequence). The CDR3 nucleotides are TGTGCCAGCAGCTCGAACTATGGCTACACCTTC. It specifies CASSSNYGYTF.

This chain connects TRBV28 to TRBJ1-1; possible D gene TRBD1, 6 bases. This CDR3 has 12 amino acids. Trimming took 2 bases from V and 7 from J, leaving 8 bases between them. Germline CDR1 and CDR2: MDHEN and SYDVKM. The CDR3: CASSLQGFEAFF. CDR3 in DNA: TGTGCCAGCAGTTTACAGGGGTTTGAAGCTTTCTTT.

This clone appeared a single time. The V gene is TRBV9, the J gene TRBJ2-3; D call uncertain. The germline gives CDR1 SGDLS, CDR2 YYNGEE. V was trimmed by 0 bases and J by 0 bases, leaving 8 bases between them. This CDR3 is built from 15 residues. The DNA of the CDR3 is TGTGCCAGCAGCGTAGGCCTGATTAGCACAGATACGCAGTATTTT. It translates to CASSVGLISTDTQYF. The variable domain in full, completed from reference TRBV9 and TRBJ2-3, reads DSGVTQTPKHLITATGQRVTLRCSPRSGDLSVYWYQQSLDQGLQFLIQYYNGEERAKGNILERFSAQQFPDLHSELNLSSLELGDSALYFCASSVGLISTDTQYFGPGTRLTVL.

The table lists this clone with a few counts. The chain links TRBV7-2 to TRBJ1-3, with D maybe TRBD1 (6 bases). This CDR3 comprises 16 residues. Germline loops: CDR1 SGHTA, CDR2 FQGNSA. V dropped 1 base and J dropped 4 bases, with 14 bases sitting between them. CDR3 in amino acids: CASSLVPGAGGNTIYF. CDR3 nucleotide sequence: TGTGCCAGCAGCTTAGTTCCGGGGGCTGGAGGAAACACCATATATTTT.

The chain recombines TRBV19 with TRBJ2-7; 8 bases map to TRBD2. This CDR3 has 15 amino acids. Germline loops: CDR1 LNHDA, CDR2 SQIVND (reference sequence). Losses at the gene ends were 3 bases for V and 3 bases for J; bases not matched to a gene: 7. For the CDR3, the DNA is TGTGCCAGTAGTATGGTCGGACTAGCAGTCTACGAGCAGTACTTC. Translated: CASSMVGLAVYEQYF.

The genes are TRBV2 and TRBJ2-7, with D possibly matching TRBD2 (6 bases). The V gene lost 7 bases and the J gene lost 7 bases, with 14 bases spanning the gap. Germline-derived CDR1 and CDR2 are SNHLY and FYNNEI. The CDR3 spans 12 residues. DNA of the CDR3: TGTGCCAGCACAGACCCGGGGAGGGAGCAGTACTTC. As protein: CASTDPGREQYF.

The V call is TRBV7-2, the J call TRBJ2-1; D not certain. V lost 4 bases to trimming and J lost 6 bases, with 13 bases between them. The CDR3 runs 14 residues. Germline CDR1 is SGHTA and CDR2 is FQGNSA. The CDR3 DNA reads as TGTGCCAGCAGCTCTGATCCTCGGAGCAATGAGCAGTTCTTC. It specifies CASSSDPRSNEQFF.

The chain combines TRBV10-3 with TRBJ2-5, with D possibly being TRBD2 (5 bases). Trimming left V 8 bases short and J 2 bases short, with 18 bases between. The V gene's germline CDR1 is ENHRY and CDR2 SYGVKD. This CDR3 spans 15 amino acids. Here the CDR3 reads CAIGESGNSQETQYF. The CDR3 region has the DNA TGTGCCATCGGGGAAAGCGGAAATTCTCAAGAGACCCAGTACTTC.

CDR3 amino acids: CASSPGQGTGYTF. The CDR3, as DNA: TGCGCCAGCAGCCCGGGACAGGGTACAGGCTACACCTTC. V is TRBV5-1 and J is TRBJ1-2, with 9 bases fitting TRBD1. V lost 4 bases, J lost 8 bases, and 6 bases stayed unmatched. This CDR3 is 13 amino acids long. Germline CDR1 and CDR2: SGHRS and YFSETQ.

This sequence joins TRBV10-1 and TRBJ2-2; D ambiguous. CDR1 WNHNN and CDR2 SYGVQD come from the germline V gene (reference sequence). CDR3 size: 15 residues. The V end was cut by 0 bases, the J end by 1 base, with 6 bases between. The CDR3 loop reads CASSESTVNTGELFF. In nucleotides, the CDR3 is TGCGCCAGCAGTGAGTCTACAGTGAACACCGGGGAGCTGTTTTTT.

The chain has TRBV10-3 and TRBJ2-1, with D unresolved. The length of the CDR3 is 14 residues. Germline lookup yields CDR1 ENHRY and CDR2 SYGVKD. Trimming removed 4 bases from V and 4 bases from J, with 11 bases in between. The CDR3 reads CAISALQMYNEQFF. CDR3 DNA sequence: TGTGCCATCAGTGCCCTCCAAATGTACAATGAGCAGTTCTTC.

The gene calls are TRBV5-1 and TRBJ1-1; D is ambiguous. Trimming shortened V by 0 bases and J by 7 bases, and 10 bases separated the two germline ends. The CDR3 extends over 13 amino acids. The germline V gene has CDR1 SGHRS and CDR2 YFSETQ. The CDR3 reads CASSLGGRDEAFF. The CDR3, as DNA: TGCGCCAGCAGCTTGGGTGGGCGGGATGAAGCTTTCTTT. The entire variable domain, with the rest obtained from reference TRBV5-1 and TRBJ1-1, is as follows: KAGVTQTPRYLIKTRGQQVTLSCSPISGHRSVSWYQQTPGQGLQFLFEYFSETQRNKGNFPGRFSGRQFSNSRSEMNVSTLELGDSALYLCASSLGGRDEAFFGQGTRLTVV.

The chain combines TRBV12-2 with TRBJ2-6; the DNA was not compared with TRBD2, the D call given in the table. TRBV12-2 is annotated as a pseudogene. The CDR3 has 15 amino acids. The CDR3, as DNA: TGTGCAAGTCGCTTAGATCTTCCTGGGGCCAACGTCCTGACTTTC. This translates into CASRLDLPGANVLTF.

This sequence joins TRBV28 and TRBJ1-4, with D maybe TRBD1 (6 bases). There are 15 residues in the CDR3. Germline V gene data show CDR1 as MDHEN and CDR2 as SYDVKM. Trimming pared 2 bases from V and 2 bases from J, leaving 9 bases between. In DNA, the CDR3 is TGTGCCAGCAGTTTACCGCAGGGGACTAATGAAAAACTGTTTTTT. It is translated as CASSLPQGTNEKLFF.